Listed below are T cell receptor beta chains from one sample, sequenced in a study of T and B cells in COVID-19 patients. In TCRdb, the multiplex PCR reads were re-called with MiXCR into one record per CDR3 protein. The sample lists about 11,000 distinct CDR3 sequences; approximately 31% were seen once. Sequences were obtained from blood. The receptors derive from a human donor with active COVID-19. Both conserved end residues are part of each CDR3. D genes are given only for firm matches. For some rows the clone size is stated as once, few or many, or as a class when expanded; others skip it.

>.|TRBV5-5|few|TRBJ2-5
TGTGCCAGCAGCTTATCTAGCGCGCAAACCCAAGAGACCCAGTACTTC
CASSLSSAQTQETQYF
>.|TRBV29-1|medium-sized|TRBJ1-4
TGCAGCGGTACGACAGCTCTTTCAAATGAAAAACTGTTTTTT
CSGTTALSNEKLFF
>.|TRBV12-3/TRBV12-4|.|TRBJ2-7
TGTGCCAGCAGTTTAGGACAGTGGTACGAGCAGTACTTC
CASSLGQWYEQYF
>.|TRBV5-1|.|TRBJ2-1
TGCGCCAGCAGCCGGGACTCCGGCCGGGAGCAGTTCTTC
CASSRDSGREQFF
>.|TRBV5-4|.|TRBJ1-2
TGTGCCAGCAGCCACGGGAGCATAGTCGTCTTC
CASSHGSIVVF
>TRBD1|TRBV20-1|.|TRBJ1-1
TGCAGTGCTAGAGCCACAGGGGTAGCTTTCTTT
CSARATGVAFF
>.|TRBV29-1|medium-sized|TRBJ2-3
TGCAGCGTTGTAAGGGCACCAGATACGCAGTATTTT
CSVVRAPDTQYF
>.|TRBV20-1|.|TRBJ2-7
TGCAGTGCCCCAACAGGGAACTACGAGCAGTACTTC
CSAPTGNYEQYF
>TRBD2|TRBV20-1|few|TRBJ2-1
TGCAGTGCTAGAGATTGGCAGGGAGGGGAATCCAATGAGCAGTTCTTC
CSARDWQGGESNEQFF
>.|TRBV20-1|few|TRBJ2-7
TGCAGTGTTCGTCCCCAGGGCTACGAGCAGTACTTC
CSVRPQGYEQYF
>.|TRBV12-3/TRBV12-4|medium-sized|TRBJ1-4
TGTGCCAGCAGTTTAGCGCTCAGCCTGTTTTTT
CASSLALSLFF
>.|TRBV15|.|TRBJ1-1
TGTGCCACCAGCAGAGATCCAAGGCAGGGACTAGCTTTCTTT
CATSRDPRQGLAFF
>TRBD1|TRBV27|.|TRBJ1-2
TGTGCCAGCAGTTTAACAGGACAGGGCTATGGCTACACCTTC
CASSLTGQGYGYTF
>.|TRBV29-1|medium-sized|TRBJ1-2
TGCAGCGTTGAGTCAGGCTATGGCTACACCTTC
CSVESGYGYTF
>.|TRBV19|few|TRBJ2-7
TGTGCCAGTAGTATTATGGGGCGCCGGGGGTCCTACGAGCAGTACTTC
CASSIMGRRGSYEQYF
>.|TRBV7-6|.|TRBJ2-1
TGTGCCAGCAGCTTAGCGACGGGGGGCCAGGATGAGCAGTTCTTC
CASSLATGGQDEQFF
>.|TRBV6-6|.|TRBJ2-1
TGTGCCAGTGAGACTAGTTTCAACGGTGAGCAGTTCTTC
CASETSFNGEQFF
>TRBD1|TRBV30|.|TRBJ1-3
TGTGCCACGGACAGGGTGGACTCTGGAAACACCATATATTTT
CATDRVDSGNTIYF
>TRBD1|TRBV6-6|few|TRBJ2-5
TGTGCCAGCAGTGACTCCGGGACAGCGCAAGAGACCCAGTACTTC
CASSDSGTAQETQYF
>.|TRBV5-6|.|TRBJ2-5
TGTGCCAGCAGTTATTCTCGGGGAGGGGGAGAGACCCAGTACTTC
CASSYSRGGGETQYF
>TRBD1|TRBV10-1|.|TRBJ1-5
TGCGCCAGCACCGGGGCCCCCGCCGGGACAGTCAATCAGCCCCAGCATTTT
CASTGAPAGTVNQPQHF
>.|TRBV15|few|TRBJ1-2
TGTGCCACCAGCAGAGATCTACAGTCCTATGGCTACACCTTC
CATSRDLQSYGYTF
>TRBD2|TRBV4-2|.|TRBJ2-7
TGCGCCAGCAGCCAGGAAAGCGGGGGTAATACCTACGAGCAGTACTTC
CASSQESGGNTYEQYF
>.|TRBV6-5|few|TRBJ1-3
TGTGCCAGCAGTGGTACGGTGGGAGGAAACACCATATATTTT
CASSGTVGGNTIYF
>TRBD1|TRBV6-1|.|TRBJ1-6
TGTGCCAGCAGTGTGAAGGACAGGGGGCCTTCACCCCTCCACTTT
CASSVKDRGPSPLHF
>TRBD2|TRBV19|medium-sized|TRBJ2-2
TGTGCCAGTAGTAAGGCGGCGGGGGGGGCGAACACCGGGGAGCTGTTTTTT
CASSKAAGGANTGELFF
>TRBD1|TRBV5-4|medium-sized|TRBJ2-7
TGTGCCAGCAGCCCGACAGGGGGCCGGAACGAGCAGTACTTC
CASSPTGGRNEQYF
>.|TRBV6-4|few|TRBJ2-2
TGTGCCAGCAGCACATCTAGGCTAGGAAACACCGGGGAGCTGTTTTTT
CASSTSRLGNTGELFF
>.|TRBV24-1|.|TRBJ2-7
TGTGCCACCAGTGATTTAACGGGCGAGCAGTACTTC
CATSDLTGEQYF
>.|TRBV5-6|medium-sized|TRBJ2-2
TGTGCCAGCAGCTTGGGGGGGGCCGTTAACACCGGGGAGCTGTTTTTT
CASSLGGAVNTGELFF
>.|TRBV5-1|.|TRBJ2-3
TGCGCCAGCAGCTTGGAAGGCCTTTCATGGTATTTT
CASSLEGLSWYF
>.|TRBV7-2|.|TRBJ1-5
TGTGCCAGCAGCTTTGAGGGCAATCAGCCCCAGCATTTT
CASSFEGNQPQHF
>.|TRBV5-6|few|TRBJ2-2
TGTGCCAGCAGCCTCCTGATTTCCGGGGAGCTGTTTTTT
CASSLLISGELFF
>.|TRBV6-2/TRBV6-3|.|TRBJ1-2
TGTGCCAGCAGTTCCCGGAGCTACTATGGCTACACCTTC
CASSSRSYYGYTF
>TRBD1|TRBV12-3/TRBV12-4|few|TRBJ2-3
TGTGCCAGCAGCCACGACAGGGGGAAAACAGATACGCAGTATTTT
CASSHDRGKTDTQYF
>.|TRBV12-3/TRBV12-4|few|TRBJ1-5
TGTGCCAGCAGTTTCGGGAGGGATCGGGGCAATCAGCCCCAGCATTTT
CASSFGRDRGNQPQHF
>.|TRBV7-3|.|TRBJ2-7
TGTGCCAGCAGCTTAGACAGGCCGTACGAGCAGTACTTC
CASSLDRPYEQYF
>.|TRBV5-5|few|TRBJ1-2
.
CASSLGFGPGGGYGYTF
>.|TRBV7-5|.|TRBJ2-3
.
CISVSEGGRTGTQYF
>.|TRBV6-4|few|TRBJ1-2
TGTGCCAGCAGTCCGACTCTCCATGGCTACACCTTC
CASSPTLHGYTF
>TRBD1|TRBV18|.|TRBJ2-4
TGTGCCAGCTCACCCTTTAGACAGGGGGTTAACACCAAAAACATTCAGTACTTC
CASSPFRQGVNTKNIQYF
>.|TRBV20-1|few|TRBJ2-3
TGCAGTGCTAAAGCATTCGGACGCACAGATACGCAGTATTTT
CSAKAFGRTDTQYF
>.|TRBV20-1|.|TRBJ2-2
TGCAGTGCCTCCCCCCCCAGGAACACCGGGGAGCTGTTTTTT
CSASPPRNTGELFF
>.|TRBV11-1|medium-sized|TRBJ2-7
TGTGCCAGCAGGCGGACGGAAGGGTACTACGAGCAGTACTTC
CASRRTEGYYEQYF
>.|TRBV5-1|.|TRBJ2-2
TGCGCCAGCAGCCAATTACAGGGAACCAACACCGGGGAGCTGTTTTTT
CASSQLQGTNTGELFF
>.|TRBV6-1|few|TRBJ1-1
TGTGCCAGCAGTGAAAATGGGATGAACACTGAAGCTTTCTTT
CASSENGMNTEAFF
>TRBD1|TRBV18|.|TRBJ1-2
TGTGCCAGCTCACAGGGACAGGCCTTTGGTGGCTACACCTTC
CASSQGQAFGGYTF
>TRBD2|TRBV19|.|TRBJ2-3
TGTGCCAGCCGGGGACTAGCGGACACAGATACGCAGTATTTT
CASRGLADTDTQYF